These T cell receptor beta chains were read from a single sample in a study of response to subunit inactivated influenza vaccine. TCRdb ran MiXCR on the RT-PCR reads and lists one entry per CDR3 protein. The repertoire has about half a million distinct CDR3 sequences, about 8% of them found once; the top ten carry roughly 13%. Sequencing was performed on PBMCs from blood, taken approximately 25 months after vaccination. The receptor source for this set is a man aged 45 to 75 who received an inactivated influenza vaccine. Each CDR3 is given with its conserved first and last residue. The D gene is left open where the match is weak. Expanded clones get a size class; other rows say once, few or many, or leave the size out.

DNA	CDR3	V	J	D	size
TGTGCCAGCAGGGCGCTAGCCAAAAACATTCAGTACTTC	CASRALAKNIQYF	TRBV6-2/TRBV6-3	TRBJ2-4	-	many
TGTGCCACCAGTGATTTGCTTCCAGATACGCAGTATTTT	CATSDLLPDTQYF	TRBV24-1	TRBJ2-3	-	many
TGCGCCAGCAGCTTGGGGCCCGGGTATAATTCACCCCTCCACTTT	CASSLGPGYNSPLHF	TRBV5-1	TRBJ1-6	-	-
TGTGCCAGCAGTGAAGCGGACCATACAGGGCTGAGCCAGCCCCAGCATTTT	CASSEADHTGLSQPQHF	TRBV6-1	TRBJ1-5	-	many
TGTGCCACCAGTGATTTTGAAGCATCTGGTGAGCAGTTCTTC	CATSDFEASGEQFF	TRBV24-1	TRBJ2-1	-	-
TGCAGCGCCGACAGGGGGATGGCTGAAGCTTTCTTT	CSADRGMAEAFF	TRBV29-1	TRBJ1-1	TRBD1	few
TGCGCCAGCAGCTTGGACCGGTCGGACGCTAGCTCCTACGAGCAGTACTTC	CASSLDRSDASSYEQYF	TRBV5-1	TRBJ2-7	-	few
TGTGCCTGCCACGGGCATTTTGGGTCCCGTGGGAACACCGGGGAGCTGTTTTTT	CACHGHFGSRGNTGELFF	TRBV6-1	TRBJ2-2	-	few
TGTGCCAGCAGCCAAGTCTTAAAGAGCGGAACTTCCCTACAGACTAGCACAGATACGCAGTATTTT	CASSQVLKSGTSLQTSTDTQYF	TRBV14	TRBJ2-3	-	few
TGCGCCAGCAGCCCGGACAGGGCAAAAACCTACGAGCAGTACTTC	CASSPDRAKTYEQYF	TRBV5-1	TRBJ2-7	TRBD1	few
TGTGCCAGCTTAAAAGGACAGGGGAATATGGAGACCCAGTACTTC	CASLKGQGNMETQYF	TRBV18	TRBJ2-5	TRBD1	-
TGTGCCAGCAGTTGGGGGGACAGGAGGTACCAAGAGACCCAGTACTTC	CASSWGDRRYQETQYF	TRBV28	TRBJ2-5	TRBD1	-
TGCGCCAGCAGCACCGGGACTAACAGTGTCGGGGAGCTGTTTTTT	CASSTGTNSVGELFF	TRBV5-1	TRBJ2-2	TRBD2	many
TGCAGCGTTGAACTAGCGGGAGGGCCCATGAGGACAGATACGCAGTATTTT	CSVELAGGPMRTDTQYF	TRBV29-1	TRBJ2-3	TRBD2	-
TGTGCCAGTAGTATTGGTTGGATCGATAGGACAGGACAGAGAGAGACCCAGTACTTC	CASSIGWIDRTGQRETQYF	TRBV19	TRBJ2-5	TRBD1	-
TGTGCCAGCAGTTTGGGAGCCCTAGCCAAAAACATTCAGTACTTC	CASSLGALAKNIQYF	TRBV27	TRBJ2-4	-	few
TGTGCCAGCAGCTCCCCCGGGTTGGATGAAAAACTGTTTTTT	CASSSPGLDEKLFF	TRBV11-2	TRBJ1-4	-	few
TGTGCCAGCAGCACCCGACAGAGTATCCAGAACACCGGGGAGCTGTTTTTT	CASSTRQSIQNTGELFF	TRBV7-8	TRBJ2-2	-	many
TGCGCCAGCTCCACGGAGGGCGGAACCCCCAGAAGCAATCAGCCCCAGCATTTT	CASSTEGGTPRSNQPQHF	TRBV4-3	TRBJ1-5	-	many
TGTGCCAGCAGCCACGGGAGGCTCAGCACAGATACGCAGTATTTT	CASSHGRLSTDTQYF	TRBV6-1	TRBJ2-3	TRBD2	-
TGTGCCAGCAGTTTAAAGAGTGGCCCCGGGACAGGGAACTATGGCTACACCTTC	CASSLKSGPGTGNYGYTF	TRBV12-3/TRBV12-4	TRBJ1-2	TRBD1	many
TGTGCCAGCCGTTCGTCGGAATCCCGTGGAAACACCATATATTTT	CASRSSESRGNTIYF	TRBV4-2	TRBJ1-3	-	-
TGTGCCAGCAGCTTAGAAAGGGACAGAGAGCAGTTCTTC	CASSLERDREQFF	TRBV7-2	TRBJ2-1	TRBD1	-
TGTGCCAGCGAGGGCGAATCTGCCTACGAGCAGTACTTC	CASEGESAYEQYF	TRBV7-2	TRBJ2-7	-	few
TGTGCCACCAGTAACACAGGGACCAATCAGCCCCAGCATTTT	CATSNTGTNQPQHF	TRBV24-1	TRBJ1-5	-	-
TGCAGTGCTCCCCTACCCGACAGAACCAATCAGCCCCAGCATTTT	CSAPLPDRTNQPQHF	TRBV20-1	TRBJ1-5	-	many
TGTGCCAGCAGCTACCCCGGGGAGAACACTGAAGCTTTCTTT	CASSYPGENTEAFF	TRBV3-1	TRBJ1-1	-	-
TGTGCCAGCAGCCCAGGACAGGCCCCCTACGAGCAGTACTTC	CASSPGQAPYEQYF	TRBV7-6	TRBJ2-7	TRBD1	-
TGTGCCAGCAGCCCCCGATTTAGGATCCAAGAGACCCAGTACTTC	CASSPRFRIQETQYF	TRBV9	TRBJ2-5	-	few
TGTGCCAGCACCCCCCTAGCGGGAAAGAACACAGATACGCAGTATTTT	CASTPLAGKNTDTQYF	TRBV5-6	TRBJ2-3	TRBD2	many
TGCAGTGCCACCCTGGCGGGAGTCACAGATACGCAGTATTTT	CSATLAGVTDTQYF	TRBV20-1	TRBJ2-3	TRBD2	many
TGCAGTGCCCAGACCGGACAGGGAGGGCTCGAGCAGTACTTC	CSAQTGQGGLEQYF	TRBV20-1	TRBJ2-7	-	few
TGTGCCAGCAGCTTAACTAGCGGGGGCCCTAATGAGCAGTTCTTC	CASSLTSGGPNEQFF	TRBV7-3	TRBJ2-1	TRBD2	-
TGCAGTGCTAGGTCCGCGGCCTTTAATGAAAAACTGTTTTTT	CSARSAAFNEKLFF	TRBV20-1	TRBJ1-4	-	many
TGTGCCACCAGCAGAACGAGGGCTCTCTTTGCGAACACCGGGGAGCTGTTTTTT	CATSRTRALFANTGELFF	TRBV15	TRBJ2-2	-	few
TGCAGTGCTAGTCGGGGGGGCCCTCCCCAAGAGACCCAGTACTTC	CSASRGGPPQETQYF	TRBV20-1	TRBJ2-5	TRBD2	few
TGTGCCAGCCGCGGAGGGAACTATGGCTACACCTTC	CASRGGNYGYTF	TRBV6-2/TRBV6-3	TRBJ1-2	-	few
TGCAGTCCGGCAGGCCTCCGGGACAATGAGCAGTTCTTC	CSPAGLRDNEQFF	TRBV20-1	TRBJ2-1	-	-
TGCAGTGCCGGGCGGGGGCGTGATGGGGAGCTGTTTTTT	CSAGRGRDGELFF	TRBV20-1	TRBJ2-2	-	many
TGTGCCAGCAGAGGACAGGTTAGCACCGGGGAGCTGTTTTTT	CASRGQVSTGELFF	TRBV2	TRBJ2-2	TRBD1	-
TGTGCCAGCAGTTACCTCGGGAACCACTACGAGCAGTACTTC	CASSYLGNHYEQYF	TRBV6-2/TRBV6-3	TRBJ2-7	-	-
TGTGCCACCAGTAACGTAGACAGGGCGAACACCGGGGAGCTGTTTTTT	CATSNVDRANTGELFF	TRBV24-1	TRBJ2-2	TRBD1	-
TGTGCCAGCAGCTTGGTCGTAGGGTACGAGCAGTACTTC	CASSLVVGYEQYF	TRBV5-6	TRBJ2-7	-	many
TGTGCCAGCAGCTTAGATCAGGGGGCTCTCCAAGAGACCCAGTACTTC	CASSLDQGALQETQYF	TRBV11-2	TRBJ2-5	TRBD1	-
TGCGCCAGCAGCCAAGATCGGGCCCGAGGGTCCGGCTACACCTTC	CASSQDRARGSGYTF	TRBV4-3	TRBJ1-2	-	many
TGTGCCACCAGTCCTTGGGGGGGACAGAGCCTCTATGAGCAGTTCTTC	CATSPWGGQSLYEQFF	TRBV15	TRBJ2-1	-	-
TGCAGTGCTAGTTCCGGCAGGGGCGCCGGCAATGAGCAGTTCTTC	CSASSGRGAGNEQFF	TRBV20-1	TRBJ2-1	-	-
TGCGCCAGCAGCTTGGCCCCGGGACAGGGCCACGAGCAGTACTTC	CASSLAPGQGHEQYF	TRBV5-1	TRBJ2-7	TRBD1	-
TGCGCCAGCAGCTTGGCCGGACGGTCTGGCTACACCTTC	CASSLAGRSGYTF	TRBV5-1	TRBJ1-2	-	few
TGTGCCAGCAGCCAAGACTCCCTCGGACCCTACGAGCAGTACTTC	CASSQDSLGPYEQYF	TRBV4-2	TRBJ2-7	-	-
TGTGCCAGCAGTTACTCGATAGGGCCCACGAACACCGGGGAGCTGTTTTTT	CASSYSIGPTNTGELFF	TRBV6-5	TRBJ2-2	-	-
TGTGCCTGGAGTGTTGGTGGGGGTTTAGATACGCAGTATTTT	CAWSVGGGLDTQYF	TRBV30	TRBJ2-3	-	few
TGTGCCAGCAGTTTAATCCCGGGCGGAGAGCAGTTCTTC	CASSLIPGGEQFF	TRBV27	TRBJ2-1	-	-
TGTGCCATCAGTGAGAGGGCCAATGAGCAGTTCTTC	CAISERANEQFF	TRBV10-3	TRBJ2-1	-	few
TGTGCCAGCAGCTTAGCGGAAAGGGGTTCCTACGAGCAGTACTTC	CASSLAERGSYEQYF	TRBV7-9	TRBJ2-7	-	many
TGTGCCTGGAGTGTACACAGGGTCAATGAGCAGTTCTTC	CAWSVHRVNEQFF	TRBV30	TRBJ2-1	-	few
TGTGCCAGCAGCGGTACACTTAGCACAGATACGCAGTATTTT	CASSGTLSTDTQYF	TRBV6-2/TRBV6-3	TRBJ2-3	-	-
TGTGCCAGCAGCGTAGAAAAGACAGGGGGTTGCAATCAGCCCCAGCATTTT	CASSVEKTGGCNQPQHF	TRBV9	TRBJ1-5	TRBD1	few